The source of this TCR beta chain is a study of molecular identifiers for immune sequencing clone quantification. Study background: Four portions were sequenced after RNA from about 20,000 or 100,000 naive CD8 cells was split five ways in replicates.

Sorted cells numbering about 20,000 to 1,000,000, with 10%, 30% or 50% RNA, yielded the naive CD8 libraries. One entry per CDR3 protein, called by TCRdb with MiXCR from the PCR reads. The sample includes about half a million distinct CDR3 sequences, roughly 23% of them seen just once. V lost 5 bases and J lost 1; bases outside the gene matches: 5. The V gene's germline CDR1 is SEHNR and CDR2 FQNEAQ (reference sequence). The CDR3 spans 16 residues. A word on this clonotype: Antigen specificity is unknown.

Broader study findings: Over 97% of CMV-specific effector molecules, but under 1% of naive ones, were in clones above 20 copies. Jurkat TCR RNA spiked in from one cell could reportedly be detected among about a million naive cells.

This receptor was identified in a human donor in good health. Some libraries in this study had Jurkat cell RNA spiked in. Material: naive CD8+ T cells from blood, with Jurkat cell RNA spiked in. Regarding subset: FACS-sorted CD8+CD4-CCR7+CD45RA+ naive T cells. The chain combines TRBV7-9 with TRBJ2-3; 11 bases align to TRBD2. DNA for the CDR3: TGTGCCAGCAGCGCCTCACTAGCGGGGGGCACAGATACGCAGTATTTT. Its translation: CASSASLAGGTDTQYF. The full variable domain, rest sourced from reference TRBV7-9 and TRBJ2-3, is DTGVSQNPRHKITKRGQNVTFRCDPISEHNRLYWYRQTLGQGPEFLTYFQNEAQLEKSRLLSDRFSAERPKGSFSTLEIQRTEQGDSAMYLCASSASLAGGTDTQYFGPGTRLTVL.